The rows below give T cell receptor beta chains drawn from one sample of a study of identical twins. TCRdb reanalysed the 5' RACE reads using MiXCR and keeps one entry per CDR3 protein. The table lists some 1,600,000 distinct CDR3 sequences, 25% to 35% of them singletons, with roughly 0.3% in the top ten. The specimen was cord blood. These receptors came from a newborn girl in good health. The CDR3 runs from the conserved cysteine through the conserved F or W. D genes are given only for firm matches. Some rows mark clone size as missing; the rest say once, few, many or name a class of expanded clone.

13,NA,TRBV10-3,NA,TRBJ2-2,TGTGCCACCGGACTCGGACGGACCGGGGAGCTGTTTTTT,CATGLGRTGELFF
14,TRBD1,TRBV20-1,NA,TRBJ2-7,TGCAGTGCCGGAAGGACAGGGAGAGGCTACGAGCAGTACTTC,CSAGRTGRGYEQYF
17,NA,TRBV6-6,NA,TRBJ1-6,TGTGCCAGCAGTTATGAGGTGGGGGCGCCAGTAATTTCACCCCTCCACTTT,CASSYEVGAPVISPLHF
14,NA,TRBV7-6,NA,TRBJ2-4,TGTGCCAGCAGCCCCCCGACACGCCAAGAGATCCAGTACTTC,CASSPPTRQEIQYF
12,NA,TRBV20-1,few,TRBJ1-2,TGCAGTGCTAGATTCTCAGGGAAAGGCTACACCTTC,CSARFSGKGYTF
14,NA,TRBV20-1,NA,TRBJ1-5,TGCAGTCCCCAGGGGAGGGGTAGCAATCAGCCCCAGCATTTT,CSPQGRGSNQPQHF
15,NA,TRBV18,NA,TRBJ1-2,TGTGCCAGCTCACCTTTAGCAGCATCTAACTATGGCTACACCTTC,CASSPLAASNYGYTF
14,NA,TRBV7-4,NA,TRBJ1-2,TGTGCCAGCACCCACAGGGCCCGGAACTATGGCTACACCTTC,CASTHRARNYGYTF
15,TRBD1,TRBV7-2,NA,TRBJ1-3,TGTGCCAGCAGCTTAGCGAGGACAGGGAGAAACACCATATATTTT,CASSLARTGRNTIYF
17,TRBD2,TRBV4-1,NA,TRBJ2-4,TGCGCCAGCAGCCAACTGAGCGGGGGGGATGTCAAAAACATTCAGTACTTC,CASSQLSGGDVKNIQYF
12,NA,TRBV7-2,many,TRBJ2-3,TGTGCCAGCAGCCCGCATCTGGATACGCAGTATTTT,CASSPHLDTQYF
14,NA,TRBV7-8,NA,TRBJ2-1,TGTGCCAGTTCAAGCCTACCTTTTCACAATGAGCAGTTCTTC,CASSSLPFHNEQFF
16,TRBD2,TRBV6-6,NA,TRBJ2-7,TGTGCCAGCAGTTACTCGAATCTTAGCGGGTCTTACGAGCAGTACTTC,CASSYSNLSGSYEQYF
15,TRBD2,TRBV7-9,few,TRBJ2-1,TGTGCCAGCAGCTTAAGGAGCGGGGGGGACAATGAGCAGTTCTTC,CASSLRSGGDNEQFF
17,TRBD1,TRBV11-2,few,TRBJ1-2,TGTGCCAGCAGCTTATGGGACAGGGAGCCCTCTAACTATGGCTACACCTTC,CASSLWDREPSNYGYTF
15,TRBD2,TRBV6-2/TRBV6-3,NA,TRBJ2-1,TGTGCCAGCAGTGCTAGCGGGAGGGTCTACAATGAGCAGTTCTTC,CASSASGRVYNEQFF
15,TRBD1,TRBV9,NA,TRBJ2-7,TGTGCCAGCAGCGTAGGGGGACAGGTGTCCTACGAGCAGTACTTC,CASSVGGQVSYEQYF
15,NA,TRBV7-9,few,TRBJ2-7,TGTGCCAGCAGCTTAATGGACAGCCCCTCCTACGAGCAGTACTTC,CASSLMDSPSYEQYF
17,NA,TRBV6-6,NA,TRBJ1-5,TGTGCCAGCAACACACTGAAGACCCACTTTAGCAATCAGCCCCAGCATTTT,CASNTLKTHFSNQPQHF
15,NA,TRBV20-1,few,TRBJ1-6,TGCAGTGCTAGAGTGGGGGGGGAAGGGAATTCACCCCTCCACTTT,CSARVGGEGNSPLHF
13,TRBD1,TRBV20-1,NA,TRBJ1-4,TGCAGTGCCCCGACAGGGGCGAATGAAAAACTGTTTTTT,CSAPTGANEKLFF
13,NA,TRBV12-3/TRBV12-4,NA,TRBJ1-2,TGTGCCAGCAGTCTCCGGGACCGCTATGGCTACACCTTC,CASSLRDRYGYTF
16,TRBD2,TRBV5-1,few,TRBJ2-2,TGCGCCAGCAGCTTGGACCCTAGCGGGGTCGCCGGGGAGCTGTTTTTT,CASSLDPSGVAGELFF
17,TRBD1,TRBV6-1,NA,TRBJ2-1,TGTGCCAGCCCGGACAGGGGGCAGGGAAGCTCCTACAATGAGCAGTTCTTC,CASPDRGQGSSYNEQFF
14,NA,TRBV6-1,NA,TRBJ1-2,TGTGCCAGCAGTGAAGGCGGGGTCCTCCATGGCTACACCTTC,CASSEGGVLHGYTF
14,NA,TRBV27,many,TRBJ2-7,TGTGCCAGCAGTTTATCCGGGGTCCACTACGAGCAGTACTTC,CASSLSGVHYEQYF
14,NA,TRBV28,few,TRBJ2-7,TGTGCCAGCAGTTTGCTCAGATTCCCGTACGAGCAGTACTTC,CASSLLRFPYEQYF
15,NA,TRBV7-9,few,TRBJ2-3,TGTGCCAGCAGCTTAGTCCAGATTAGCACAGATACGCAGTATTTT,CASSLVQISTDTQYF
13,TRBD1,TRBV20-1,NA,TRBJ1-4,TGCAGTGCTAGTAACAGGGGGGGGGAAAAACTGTTTTTT,CSASNRGGEKLFF
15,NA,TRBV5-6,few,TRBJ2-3,TGTGCCAGCAGCCCTCTGGGCGGGGCCGGAGATACGCAGTATTTT,CASSPLGGAGDTQYF
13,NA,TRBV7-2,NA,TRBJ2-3,TGTGCCAGCAGCGGGATTTTTGGGGATACGCAGTATTTT,CASSGIFGDTQYF
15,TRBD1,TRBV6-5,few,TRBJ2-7,TGTGCCAGCAGTAGAAGAGGACAGGGGGCATTCGAGCAGTACTTC,CASSRRGQGAFEQYF
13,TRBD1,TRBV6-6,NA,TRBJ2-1,TGTGCCAGCTCCGGGACAGGGACCAATGAGCAGTTCTTC,CASSGTGTNEQFF
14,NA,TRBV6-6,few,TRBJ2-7,TGTGCCAGCACCCCACGGAGCGACTCCTACGAGCAGTACTTC,CASTPRSDSYEQYF
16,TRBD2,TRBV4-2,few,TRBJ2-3,TGTGCCAGCAGCTTAGCGGGAGGGCGCCGCACAGATACGCAGTATTTT,CASSLAGGRRTDTQYF